Below are 26 T cell receptor beta chains sequenced from a single sample in a study of regulatory T cells in long-lasting Graves disease. Libraries of TCR beta came from iRepertoire HTBI primers plus Arm-PCR of CDR3 regions. Each CDR3 protein gets one entry after TCRdb re-called the multiplex PCR reads with MiXCR. Among around 250,000 distinct CDR3 sequences listed, 15% to 20% were seen once. Stated time point: newly diagnosed GD, antithyroid drugs for less than 3 months. Researchers made the TCR library from RNA that was extracted from PBMCs. The data also belong to a second study, concerning T cells in Graves' hyperthyroidism and ophthalmopathy.

The specimen was peripheral blood mononuclear cells (PBMCs), collected at new diagnosis, from a patient treated with antithyroid drugs. These receptors were taken from a woman aged 25-40 years with Graves disease.

This clonotype was seen repeatedly, ten times or more. One end of the junction fails to match germline, which may point to a read error. The rearrangement uses TRBV7-3 and TRBJ2-7; a weak D match, TRBD2 (7 bases). Per the germline V gene, CDR1 is SGHTA and CDR2 is FQGTGA. This CDR3 comprises 15 residues. The CDR3 coding sequence is TGTGCCGGCAGCCCAGGCGGCGGGGGCCTCTACGAGCAGTACTTC. It specifies CAGSPGGGGLYEQYF. Filled out from reference TRBV7-3 and TRBJ2-7, the complete variable domain reads GAGVSQTPSNKVTEKGKYVELRCDPISGHTALYWYRQSLGQGPEFLIYFQGTGAADDSGLPNDRFFAVRPEGSVSTLKIQRTERGDSAVYLCAGSPGGGGLYEQYFGPGTRLTVT.

In DNA form, the CDR3 reads TGTGCCAGCAGCTTGGCTGTTAGGAATACTGGCTACACCTTC. Translation: CASSLAVRNTGYTF. The chain has TRBV5-6 and TRBJ1-2; no clear D gene. Germline assignment: CDR1 SGHDT and CDR2 YYEEEE. There are 14 residues in the CDR3. The V end was cut by 0 bases, the J end by 7 bases, with 13 bases between.

This clonotype was seen at least ten times. The genes are TRBV7-3 and TRBJ2-1; 10 bases map to TRBD1. V lost 5 bases and J lost 6; bases outside the gene matches: 7. CDR1 and CDR2 (germline): SGHTA, FQGTGA. This CDR3 spans 15 amino acids. CDR3 bases: TGTGCCAGCAGCCGGGGACAGGGGTTGAGCAATGAGCAGTTCTTC. Translation gives CASSRGQGLSNEQFF.

This clonotype showed up many times. The rearrangement uses TRBV4-1 and TRBJ1-1; D remains unclear. V lost 1 base to trimming and J lost 1 base, with 7 bases between them. Per the germline V gene, CDR1 is MGHRA and CDR2 is YSYEKL. This CDR3 comprises 14 residues. CDR3 amino acids: CASSQAAGNTEAFF. DNA of the CDR3: TGCGCCAGCAGCCAAGCAGCGGGGAACACTGAAGCTTTCTTT.

A note on this clonotype: A far larger clone is just one base off, so this is likely a read error. The chain uses TRBV7-2 and TRBJ2-4; D perhaps matches TRBD1 (6 bases). The DNA end lines up better with TRBJ2-7; the J call may be wrong. In germline, CDR1 is SGHTA, CDR2 FQGNSA. This CDR3 is built from 15 residues. CDR3 residues: CASSLIRGAAYEQYF. The DNA of the CDR3 is TGTGCCAGCAGTCTTATCAGGGGAGCCGCCTACGAGCAGTACTTC.

This clonotype was seen repeatedly, ten times or more. V usage is TRBV10-3 and J usage is TRBJ2-5, with D perhaps matching TRBD1 or TRBD2 (5 bases each). The CDR3 extends over 13 amino acids. Trimming pared 3 bases from V and 3 bases from J, leaving 8 bases between. Germline-derived CDR1 and CDR2 are ENHRY and SYGVKD. This CDR3 reads CAISDEGKETQYF. The CDR3 DNA reads as TGTGCCATCAGTGATGAGGGGAAAGAGACCCAGTACTTC.

The sample holds many counts of this clonotype. The V gene is TRBV27, the J gene TRBJ1-5; possibly TRBD1 for D (5 bases). Trimming removed 10 bases from V and 2 bases from J, with 21 bases in between. The length of the CDR3 is 16 residues. Germline values: CDR1 MNHEY, CDR2 SMNVEV (reference sequence). The CDR3 nucleotides read TGTGCCACTTCTCACGGAGATCTGGGGGGCAATCAGCCCCAGCATTTT. This translates into CATSHGDLGGNQPQHF.

In its sample, this clonotype was seen many times. The genes are TRBV7-2 and TRBJ1-3, with D perhaps matching TRBD1 (5 bases). Trimming stripped 6 bases from V and 0 bases from J, with 6 bases between. The CDR3 has 13 amino acids. Germline V gene data show CDR1 as SGHTA and CDR2 as FQGNSA. CDR3 region: CASRGVSGNTIYF. CDR3 sequence (DNA): TGTGCCAGCAGGGGGGTCTCTGGAAACACCATATATTTT. The variable domain in full, completed from reference TRBV7-2 and TRBJ1-3, reads GAGVSQSPSNKVTEKGKDVELRCDPISGHTALYWYRQSLGQGLEFLIYFQGNSAPDKSGLPSDRFSAERTGGSVSTLTIQRTQQEDSAVYLCASRGVSGNTIYFGEGSWLTVV.

In its sample, this clonotype was seen many times. The genes are TRBV20-1 and TRBJ1-2; no reliable D call. Between the trimmed V and J ends, which lost 5 bases and 6 bases, there was a span of 16 bases. This CDR3 comprises 13 residues. Germline V gene data show CDR1 as DFQATT and CDR2 as SNEGSKA (reference sequence). Here the CDR3 reads CSAYNTLVDGYTF. The CDR3 nucleotides read TGCAGTGCTTACAACACACTAGTTGATGGCTACACCTTC.

This clonotype was observed many times. The rearrangement uses TRBV20-1 and TRBJ1-4, with D uncertain. The germline V gene encodes CDR1 DFQATT and CDR2 SNEGSKA (reference sequence). The CDR3 has 10 amino acids. The V end was cut by 4 bases, the J end by 8 bases, with 5 bases between. The CDR3 DNA reads as TGCAGTGCTAAACAGGAAAAACTGTTTTTT. This sequence encodes CSAKQEKLFF.

As for this clonotype: Being one base from a much bigger clone, this may be a read error. The rearrangement joins TRBV3-1 to TRBJ2-7; 7 bases agree with TRBD1. V gave up 6 bases and J gave up 2 bases; unmatched junction bases: 4. Germline V gene sequence: CDR1 LGHDT, CDR2 YNNKEL (reference sequence). The CDR3 is 13 residues long. The CDR3 spells CASRPTGTYEQYF. CDR3 in DNA: TGTGCCAGCAGGCCGACAGGGACCTACGAGCAGTACTTC.

This chain joins TRBV12-3 or TRBV12-4 and TRBJ2-7, with D perhaps matching TRBD1 (6 bases). V lost 8 bases and J 1 base, leaving 12 bases between the germline ends. The CDR3 runs 13 residues. CDR3 region: CASEQGPSYEQYF. The CDR3 DNA reads as TGTGCCAGCGAGCAGGGGCCTTCCTACGAGCAGTACTTC.

This clonotype was picked up many times. The J gene is TRBJ2-3, the V gene TRBV5-1; perhaps TRBD2 as D (6 bases). CDR1 is SGHRS and CDR2 is YFSETQ in the germline V gene. V was trimmed by 7 bases and J by 2 bases, leaving 14 bases between them. This CDR3 is built from 14 residues. The CDR3 sequence: CASAPRGDTDTQYF. CDR3 in DNA: TGCGCCAGCGCGCCGCGGGGAGACACAGATACGCAGTATTTT. The full variable domain, in which reference TRBV5-1 and TRBJ2-3 provide the parts outside the CDR3, is KAGVTQTPRYLIKTRGQQVTLSCSPISGHRSVSWYQQTPGQGLQFLFEYFSETQRNKGNFPGRFSGRQFSNSRSEMNVSTLELGDSALYLCASAPRGDTDTQYFGPGTRLTVL.

This clonotype was seen repeatedly, ten times or more. The V gene is TRBV3-1, the J gene TRBJ2-7; D is unresolved. The CDR3 is 15 amino acids. Germline loops: CDR1 LGHDT, CDR2 YNNKEL (reference sequence). V was shortened by 3 bases and J by 3 bases, with 15 bases between the two germline ends. CDR3: CASSQRTDQFYEQYF. For the CDR3, the DNA is TGTGCCAGCAGCCAGCGCACCGATCAATTCTACGAGCAGTACTTC.

Many counts were recorded for this clonotype. This chain links TRBV20-1 with TRBJ1-6; possibly TRBD1 for D (6 bases). CDR1 is DFQATT, CDR2 SNEGSKA, per germline (reference sequence). The CDR3 is made up of 16 amino acids. The V end lost 0 bases, the J end lost 6 bases, and 15 bases lay between the germline ends. The CDR3 sequence is CSARDGGTNLNSPLHF. CDR3 nucleotides: TGCAGTGCTAGAGATGGGGGGACAAACCTTAATTCACCCCTCCACTTT.

This clonotype occurred many times. The J gene is TRBJ2-7, the V gene TRBV20-1; maybe TRBD2 (5 bases). Germline V lookup: CDR1 DFQATT, CDR2 SNEGSKA (reference sequence). Between the trimmed V and J ends, which lost 0 bases and 6 bases, there was a span of 15 bases. The CDR3 has 14 residues. The CDR3 loop reads CSARESGGVSEQYF. As DNA, the CDR3 is TGCAGTGCTAGAGAGAGTGGAGGAGTATCCGAGCAGTACTTC.

This clonotype was seen many times. This chain uses TRBV28 with TRBJ2-7; unclear D gene. Trimming pared 1 base from V and 0 bases from J, leaving 13 bases between. This CDR3 has 16 amino acids. Per the germline V gene, CDR1 is MDHEN and CDR2 is SYDVKM. The CDR3 loop reads CASSLYSQVSSYEQYF. CDR3 bases: TGTGCCAGCAGTTTATATTCTCAGGTCTCCTCCTACGAGCAGTACTTC.

This clonotype has a count of ten or more. V gene TRBV18 combines with J gene TRBJ1-4; D remains ambiguous. CDR3 size: 12 residues. CDR1 is KGHSH and CDR2 is LQKENI in the germline V gene. Trimming left V 3 bases short and J 7 bases short, with 6 bases between. Written as DNA, the CDR3 is TGTGCCAGCTCACCTTGGGGTGAAAAACTGTTTTTT. The encoded protein is CASSPWGEKLFF.

The chain employs TRBV6-2 or TRBV6-3 and TRBJ2-7, with D tentatively TRBD1 (5 bases). Trimming cost V 6 bases and J 2 bases, with 14 bases left between them. The V gene's germline CDR1 is MNHEY and CDR2 SVGEGT. This CDR3 spans 14 amino acids. CDR3 in amino acids: CASRPETVPYEQYF. The CDR3 DNA sequence: TGTGCCAGCAGACCGGAGACAGTTCCCTACGAGCAGTACTTC.

The sample holds many counts of this clonotype. V is TRBV5-1 and J is TRBJ1-2, with D unclear. The CDR3 sequence is 15 residues long. Trimming left V 0 bases short and J 4 bases short, with 13 bases between. CDR1 is SGHRS, CDR2 YFSETQ, per germline. DNA for the CDR3: TGCGCCAGCAGCTTGGAAGGCGGGAGATTCTATGGCTACACCTTC. This sequence encodes CASSLEGGRFYGYTF.

As concerns this clonotype: An end of the junction does not agree with germline; a read error may underlie this. This chain links TRBV25-1 with TRBJ1-2; D not certain. Germline values: CDR1 MGHDK, CDR2 SYGVNS. The CDR3 has 10 amino acids. The CDR3 loop reads CTSRNRGYTF. The DNA for the CDR3 is TGTACCAGCAGAAATCGTGGCTACACCTTC.

This clonotype was observed at least ten times. This chain connects TRBV20-1 to TRBJ2-3; 12 nucleotides align to TRBD2. V lost 6 bases and J lost 2; bases outside the gene matches: 9. There are 16 residues in the CDR3. From germline, CDR1 is DFQATT and CDR2 SNEGSKA (reference sequence). CDR3 bases: TGCAGTGCGAGGACTAGCGGGGCCGCAAACACAGATACGCAGTATTTT. It translates to CSARTSGAANTDTQYF.

At least ten counts were recorded for this clonotype. CDR3 DNA sequence: TGTGCCAGCAGTATGGTTGGAACTGAAGCTTTCTTT. Translation: CASSMVGTEAFF. The rearrangement joins TRBV12-3 or TRBV12-4 to TRBJ1-1; D is undetermined. This CDR3 contains 12 residues. The V end lost 5 bases, the J end lost 5 bases, and 9 bases lay between the germline ends.

Ten or more counts support this clonotype. The chain has TRBV20-1 and TRBJ2-5, with 11 bases matching TRBD2. CDR1 DFQATT and CDR2 SNEGSKA come from the germline V gene (reference sequence). The ends lost 2 bases at V and 4 bases at J; junction bases unmatched: 3. The CDR3 totals 14 residues. CDR3 protein: CSARLAGGRETQYF. The CDR3 nucleotides are TGCAGTGCTAGATTAGCGGGGGGGCGAGAGACCCAGTACTTC.

At least ten counts were recorded for this clonotype. The chain recombines TRBV20-1 with TRBJ2-7, with D maybe TRBD1 (5 bases). The CDR3 totals 15 residues. Trimming pared 8 bases from V and 4 bases from J, leaving 24 bases between. Germline V gives CDR1 DFQATT, CDR2 SNEGSKA (reference sequence). The CDR3 region is CSPLLWSQGSYEQYF. The CDR3 DNA sequence: TGCAGTCCACTCCTTTGGAGCCAGGGTAGTTACGAGCAGTACTTC.

The rearrangement links TRBV7-3 to TRBJ2-5, with 9 bases aligning to TRBD2. J lost 5 bases, V lost 5 bases, and 9 bases had no gene match. The CDR3 consists of 15 residues. Per germline, CDR1 SGHTA and CDR2 FQGTGA. CDR3 DNA: TGTGCCAGCAGCCCAGGCGGCGGGGGGGCCGAGACCCAGTACTTC. As protein: CASSPGGGGAETQYF.